The 15 T cell receptor beta chains below were found in one sample sequenced in a study of control samples from healthy donors and cancer patients. Produced via immunoSEQ multiplex PCR; TCRdb's table is partial and in-frame only. The table records just over 150,000 clones, about 94% of them present only once. What was sequenced was blood. These TCRs come from a woman aged 40-49 years in good health.

V and J are TRBV12-5 and TRBJ1-2; no definite D call. V was trimmed by 2 bases and J by 4 bases, leaving 11 bases between them. Germline CDR1 reads LGHNT; CDR2 reads FRNRAP. The CDR3 loop spans 14 amino acids. The CDR3 reads CASGLRRERYGYTF. The CDR3 nucleotides are TGTGCTAGTGGTTTGAGAAGGGAACGCTATGGCTACACCTTC. The full variable domain, with the rest looked up from reference TRBV12-5 and TRBJ1-2, is DARVTQTPRHKVTEMGQEVTMRCQPILGHNTVFWYRQTMMQGLELLAYFRNRAPLDDSGMPKDRFSAEMPDATLATLKIQPSEPRDSAVYFCASGLRRERYGYTFGSGTRLTVV.

The CDR3 bases are TGCAGCGCGGGCAGTAGCAATCAGCCCCAGCATTTT. Translated, it gives CSAGSSNQPQHF. The chain joins TRBV29-1 to TRBJ1-5; no firm D call. V dropped 7 bases and J dropped 0 bases, with 7 bases sitting between them. CDR3 length: 12 residues. CDR1 is SQVTM, CDR2 ANQGSEA, per germline. The complete variable domain, with remaining parts taken from reference TRBV29-1 and TRBJ1-5, reads SAVISQKPSRDICQRGTSLTIQCQVDSQVTMMFWYRQQPGQSLTLIATANQGSEATYESGFVIDKFPISRPNLTFSTLTVSNMSPEDSSIYLCSAGSSNQPQHFGDGTRLSIL.

Sample share makes this clone medium-sized (0.01 to 0.1%). This chain connects TRBV6-5 to TRBJ1-4; 8 nucleotides align to TRBD1. This CDR3 contains 14 residues. V shed 5 bases, J shed 8 bases, and the junction held 7 bases outside the gene matches. Germline V lookup: CDR1 MNHEY, CDR2 SVGAGI. The CDR3 loop reads CASSRTGIKEKLFF. The CDR3 nucleotides read TGTGCCAGCAGTCGGACAGGGATAAAGGAAAAACTGTTTTTT.

The J gene is TRBJ2-5, the V gene TRBV5-1, with TRBD1 identical over 7 bases. The CDR3 contains 15 residues. Germline V CDR1 and CDR2: SGHRS, YFSETQ. V dropped 0 bases and J dropped 5; count of bases not matched to a gene: 7. CDR3 region: CASSLGRGREETQYF. DNA for the CDR3: TGCGCCAGCAGCTTGGGTAGGGGGCGCGAGGAGACCCAGTACTTC.

This clone was observed once. This chain connects TRBV6-2 or TRBV6-3 to TRBJ2-1; D gene ambiguous. The germline gives CDR1 MNHEY, CDR2 SVGEGT. The CDR3 runs to 13 residues. With 5 bases removed from V and 8 bases from J, the gap between germline ends came to 13 bases. The CDR3 loop is CASSRRSWDEQFF. The CDR3 DNA reads as TGTGCCAGCAGTAGACGTTCGTGGGATGAGCAGTTCTTC.

The J gene is TRBJ2-1, the V gene TRBV19, with D maybe TRBD1 (5 bases). The V end lost 2 bases, the J end lost 8 bases, and 22 bases lay between the germline ends. The CDR3 runs to 17 residues. The germline gives CDR1 LNHDA, CDR2 SQIVND (reference sequence). The CDR3 bases are TGTGCCAGTAGTATATCCACCGTTTGGACACGAGGCCATGAGCAGTTCTTC. Protein sequence: CASSISTVWTRGHEQFF.

The chain uses TRBV29-1 and TRBJ1-5, with D unclear. The CDR3 has 13 residues. Germline V gives CDR1 SQVTM, CDR2 ANQGSEA. Trimming pared 4 bases from V and 0 bases from J, leaving 7 bases between. The CDR3 DNA is TGCAGCGTTGGAAGTAATAGCAATCAGCCCCAGCATTTT. This encodes CSVGSNSNQPQHF.

The V and J genes are TRBV9 and TRBJ1-5; D remains ambiguous. From germline, CDR1 is SGDLS and CDR2 YYNGEE. The CDR3 is 15 residues long. The V end was cut by 5 bases, the J end by 0 bases, with 12 bases between. CDR3 coding DNA: TGTGCCAGCAGTCCCCCTGGCGGTAGCAATCAGCCCCAGCATTTT. Translated, it gives CASSPPGGSNQPQHF.

The chain links TRBV23-1 to TRBJ1-2; maybe TRBD1 (6 bases). TRBV23-1 is known as an ORF, though its function is uncertain. V dropped 10 bases and J dropped 8 bases, with 20 bases sitting between them. This CDR3 region has 13 residues. The CDR3 DNA reads as TGCGCCACCATAATGTGGGGGGGCGAGGGCTACACCTTC. Translating gives CATIMWGGEGYTF.

This clone was recorded a few times. The junction shows a germline mismatch at one end, possibly a read error. The gene calls are TRBV7-7 and TRBJ2-1; the D is unclear. CDR1 and CDR2 from the germline V gene are SSHAT and FNYEAQ (reference sequence). The CDR3 sequence is 15 residues long. The CDR3 DNA sequence: TGTGCTAGCAGCCCTGACATTAGCTCCTACAATGAGCAGTTCTTC. Its protein is CASSPDISSYNEQFF.

This clone was observed once. The V gene is TRBV2, the J gene TRBJ2-2; D is possibly TRBD1 (6 bases). Germline lookup yields CDR1 SNHLY and CDR2 FYNNEI. Trimming shortened V by 8 bases and J by 5 bases, and 15 bases separated the two germline ends. The CDR3 has 14 residues. CDR3 in DNA: TGTGCCAGCTCCCGGGACATAGGGACCGGGGAGCTGTTTTTT. This sequence encodes CASSRDIGTGELFF.

V gene TRBV19 combines with J gene TRBJ1-2; D not certain. Trimming left V 0 bases short and J 4 bases short, with 24 bases between. CDR1 is LNHDA and CDR2 is SQIVND in the germline V gene (reference sequence). The CDR3 is 19 residues long. CDR3 DNA: TGTGCCAGTAGTATAGATTCGGTCGCCCAAATCCTAGACGGCTATGGCTACACCTTC. This translates into CASSIDSVAQILDGYGYTF.

The V gene is TRBV5-6, the J gene TRBJ2-5; 8 bases match TRBD2. Germline V gives CDR1 SGHDT, CDR2 YYEEEE. V trimming: 1 base; J trimming: 5 bases; junction bases outside the gene matches: 10. The CDR3 is 16 amino acids. CDR3 bases: TGTGCCAGCAGCTTGCTCGCCGGGAGGGCCCCGGAGACCCAGTACTTC. This translates into CASSLLAGRAPETQYF. The full variable domain, completed using reference TRBV5-6 and TRBJ2-5, is DAGVTQSPTHLIKTRGQQVTLRCSPKSGHDTVSWYQQALGQGPQFIFQYYEEEERQRGNFPDRFSGHQFPNYSSELNVNALLLGDSALYLCASSLLAGRAPETQYFGPGTRLLVL.

The CDR3 nucleotides are TGTGCCAGTAGTATGGGTAGGGGTGACTATGGCTACACCTTC. Its protein product is CASSMGRGDYGYTF. The chain recombines TRBV19 with TRBJ1-2, with D possibly matching TRBD1 (5 bases). V was trimmed by 3 bases and J by 3 bases, leaving 11 bases between them. CDR1 LNHDA and CDR2 SQIVND come from the germline V gene (reference sequence). This CDR3 spans 14 amino acids.

The rearrangement joins TRBV5-1 to TRBJ1-1; no clear D gene. Looked up from germline, CDR1 is SGHRS and CDR2 is YFSETQ. This CDR3 comprises 14 residues. Between the trimmed V and J ends, which lost 0 bases and 2 bases, there was a span of 8 bases. The CDR3 sequence is CASSLDRRNTEAFF. CDR3 in DNA: TGCGCCAGCAGCTTGGACAGAAGAAACACTGAAGCTTTCTTT.